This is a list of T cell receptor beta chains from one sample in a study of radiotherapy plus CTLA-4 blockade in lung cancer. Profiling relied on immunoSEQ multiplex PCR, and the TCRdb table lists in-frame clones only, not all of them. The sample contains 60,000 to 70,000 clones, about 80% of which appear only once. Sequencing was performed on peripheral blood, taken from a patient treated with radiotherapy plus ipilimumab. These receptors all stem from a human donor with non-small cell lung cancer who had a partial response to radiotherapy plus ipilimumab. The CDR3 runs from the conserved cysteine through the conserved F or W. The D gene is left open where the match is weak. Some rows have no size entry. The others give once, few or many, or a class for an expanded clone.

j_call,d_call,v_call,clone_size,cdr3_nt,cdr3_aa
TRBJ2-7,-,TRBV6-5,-,TGTGCCAGCAGTTATGGCGGGGATTTAAGCGAGCAGTACTTC,CASSYGGDLSEQYF
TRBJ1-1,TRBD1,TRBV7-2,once,TGTGCCAGCAGCCCCTCCGGGACAGGGTCCGCTTTCTTT,CASSPSGTGSAFF
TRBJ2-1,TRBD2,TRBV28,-,TGTGCCAGCAGTTTATTTGCTAGCGGGAGCACGGATGAGCAGTTCTTC,CASSLFASGSTDEQFF
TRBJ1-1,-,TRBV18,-,TGTGCCAGCTCACCACAGCTGAACACTGAAGCTTTCTTT,CASSPQLNTEAFF
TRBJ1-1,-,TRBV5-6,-,TGTGCCAGCAGCTTCCGGGACTTCGGGACTGAAGCTTTCTTT,CASSFRDFGTEAFF
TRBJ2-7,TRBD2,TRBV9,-,TGTGCCAGCAGCGTATCCGGCGGGAGCGTGTACGAGCAGTACTTC,CASSVSGGSVYEQYF
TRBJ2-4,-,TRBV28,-,TGTGCCAGCAGTTCTGACAGCCGGAACCCATACTTC,CASSSDSRNPYF
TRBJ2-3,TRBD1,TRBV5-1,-,TGCGCCAGCAGCAACGGACAGGTCGCTAGCACAGATACGCAGTATTTT,CASSNGQVASTDTQYF
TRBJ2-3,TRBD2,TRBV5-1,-,TGCGCCAGCAGCTCGGCTCCGGCTAGCGGGAGAGTGGATACGCAGTATTTT,CASSSAPASGRVDTQYF
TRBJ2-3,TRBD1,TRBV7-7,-,TGTGCCAGCAGCTTAGGGCGACAGGGGGCAGATACGCAGTATTTT,CASSLGRQGADTQYF